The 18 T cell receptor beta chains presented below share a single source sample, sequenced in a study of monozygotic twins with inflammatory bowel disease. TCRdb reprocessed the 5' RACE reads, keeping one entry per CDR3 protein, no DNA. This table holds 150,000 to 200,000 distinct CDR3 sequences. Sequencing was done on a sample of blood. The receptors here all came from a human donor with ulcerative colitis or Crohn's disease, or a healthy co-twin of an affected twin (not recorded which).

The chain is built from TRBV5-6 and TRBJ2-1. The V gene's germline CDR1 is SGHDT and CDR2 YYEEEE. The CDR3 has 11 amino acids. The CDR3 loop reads CASSIGREQFF.

CDR3 loop: CAISESMWTSGTGELFF. The chain joins TRBV10-3 to TRBJ2-2; TCRdb names TRBD2, which stays unverified in the absence of DNA. Germline V gives CDR1 ENHRY, CDR2 SYGVKD. The CDR3 runs 17 residues.

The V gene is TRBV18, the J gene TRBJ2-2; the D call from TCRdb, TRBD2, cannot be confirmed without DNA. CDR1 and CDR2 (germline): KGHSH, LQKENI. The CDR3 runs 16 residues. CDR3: CASSDPGLLNTGELFF.

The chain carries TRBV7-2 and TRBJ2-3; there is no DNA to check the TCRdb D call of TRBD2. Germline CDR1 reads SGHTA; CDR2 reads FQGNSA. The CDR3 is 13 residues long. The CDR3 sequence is CASSFTSGDTQYF. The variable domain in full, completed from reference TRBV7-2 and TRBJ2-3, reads GAGVSQSPSNKVTEKGKDVELRCDPISGHTALYWYRQSLGQGLEFLIYFQGNSAPDKSGLPSDRFSAERTGGSVSTLTIQRTQQEDSAVYLCASSFTSGDTQYFGPGTRLTVL.

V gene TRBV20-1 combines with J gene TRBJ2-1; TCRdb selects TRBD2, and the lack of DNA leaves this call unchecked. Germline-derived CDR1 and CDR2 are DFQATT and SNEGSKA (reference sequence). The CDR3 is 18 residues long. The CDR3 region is CSARDQTSGRGKGNEQFF.

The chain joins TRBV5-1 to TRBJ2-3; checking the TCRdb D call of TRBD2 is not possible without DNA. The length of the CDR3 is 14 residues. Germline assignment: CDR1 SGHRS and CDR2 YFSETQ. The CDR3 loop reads CASSGLAGMDTQYF.

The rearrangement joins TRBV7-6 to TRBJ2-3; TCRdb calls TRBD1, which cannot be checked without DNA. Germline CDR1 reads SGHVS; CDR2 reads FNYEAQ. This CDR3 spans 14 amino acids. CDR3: CASSTRQGTDTQYF.

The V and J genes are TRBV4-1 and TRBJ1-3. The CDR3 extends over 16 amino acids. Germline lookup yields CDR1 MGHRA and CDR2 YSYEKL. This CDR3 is CASSQEGLISGNTIYF.

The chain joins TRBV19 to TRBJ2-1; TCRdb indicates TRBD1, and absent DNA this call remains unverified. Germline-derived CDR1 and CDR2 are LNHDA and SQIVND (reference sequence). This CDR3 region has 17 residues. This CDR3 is CASTLTPGQGLKNEQFF.

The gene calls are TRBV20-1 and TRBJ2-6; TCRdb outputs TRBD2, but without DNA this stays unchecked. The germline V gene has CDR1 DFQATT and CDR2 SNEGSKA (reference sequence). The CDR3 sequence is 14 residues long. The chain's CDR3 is CSAEGGPGANVLTF.

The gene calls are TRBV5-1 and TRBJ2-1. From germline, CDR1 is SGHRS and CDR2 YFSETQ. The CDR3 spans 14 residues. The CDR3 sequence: CASSSGQPYNEQFF.

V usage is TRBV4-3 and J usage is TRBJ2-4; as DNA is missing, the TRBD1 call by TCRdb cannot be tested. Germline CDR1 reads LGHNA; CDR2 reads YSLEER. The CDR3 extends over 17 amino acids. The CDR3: CASSQEIPGAGKNIQYF.

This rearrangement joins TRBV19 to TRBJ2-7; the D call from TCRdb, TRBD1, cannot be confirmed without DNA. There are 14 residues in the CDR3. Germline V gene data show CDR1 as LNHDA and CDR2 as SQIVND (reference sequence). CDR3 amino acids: CASRGQAPSYEQYF.

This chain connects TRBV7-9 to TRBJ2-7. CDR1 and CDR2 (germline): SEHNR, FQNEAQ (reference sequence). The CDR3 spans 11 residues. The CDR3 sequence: CASSQTDEQYF.

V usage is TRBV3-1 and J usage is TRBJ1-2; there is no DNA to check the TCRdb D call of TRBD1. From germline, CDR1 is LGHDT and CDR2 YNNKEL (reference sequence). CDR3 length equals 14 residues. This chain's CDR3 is CASSQGGIGYGYTF.

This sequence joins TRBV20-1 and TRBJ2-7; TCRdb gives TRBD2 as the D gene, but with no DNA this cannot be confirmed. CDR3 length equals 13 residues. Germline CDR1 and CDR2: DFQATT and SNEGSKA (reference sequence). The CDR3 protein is CSAHYSGSGEQYF.

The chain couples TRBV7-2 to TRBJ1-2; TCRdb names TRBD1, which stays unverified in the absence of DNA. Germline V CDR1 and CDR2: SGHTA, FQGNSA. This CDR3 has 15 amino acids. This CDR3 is CASSRRQGANYGYTF.

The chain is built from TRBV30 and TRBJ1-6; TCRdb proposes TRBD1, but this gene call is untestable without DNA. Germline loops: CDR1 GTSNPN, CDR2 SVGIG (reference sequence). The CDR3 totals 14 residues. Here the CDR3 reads CAWSPRRLNSPLHF.